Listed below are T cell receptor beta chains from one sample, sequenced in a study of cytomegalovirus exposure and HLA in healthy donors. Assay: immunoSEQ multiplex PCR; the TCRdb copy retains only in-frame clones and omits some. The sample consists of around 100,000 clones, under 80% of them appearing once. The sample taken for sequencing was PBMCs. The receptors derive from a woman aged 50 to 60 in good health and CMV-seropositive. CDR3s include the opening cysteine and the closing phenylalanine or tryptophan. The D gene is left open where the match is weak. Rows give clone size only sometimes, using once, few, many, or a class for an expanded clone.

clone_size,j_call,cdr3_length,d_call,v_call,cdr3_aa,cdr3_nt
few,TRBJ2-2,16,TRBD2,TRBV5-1,CASSFRTSVNTGELFF,TGCGCCAGCAGCTTCCGGACTAGCGTGAACACCGGGGAGCTGTTTTTT
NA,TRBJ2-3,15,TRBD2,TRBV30,CAWSGSGRETDTQYF,TGTGCCTGGAGCGGCAGCGGGAGGGAAACAGATACGCAGTATTTT
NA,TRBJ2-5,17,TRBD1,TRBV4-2,CASSQGDRGRWQETQYF,TGTGCCAGCAGCCAAGGCGACAGGGGGCGCTGGCAAGAGACCCAGTACTTC
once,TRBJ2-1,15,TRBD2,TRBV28,CASGALAEIYNEQFF,TGTGCCAGCGGGGCACTAGCGGAAATTTACAATGAGCAGTTCTTC
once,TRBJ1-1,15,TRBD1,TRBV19,CASSKGQGRDTEAFF,TGTGCCAGTAGTAAGGGACAGGGCCGCGACACTGAAGCTTTCTTT
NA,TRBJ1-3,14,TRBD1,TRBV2,CASSAMGQGDTIYF,TGTGCCAGCAGTGCCATGGGCCAGGGGGACACCATATATTTT
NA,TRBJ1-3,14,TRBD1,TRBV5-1,CASSLQGEGNTIYF,TGCGCCAGCAGCCTCCAGGGGGAAGGAAACACCATATATTTT
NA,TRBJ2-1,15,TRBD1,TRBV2,CASSSIDRGANEQFF,TGTGCCAGCAGTTCTATTGACAGGGGAGCAAATGAGCAGTTCTTC
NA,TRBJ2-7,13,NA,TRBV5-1,CASSSLGGALETF,TGCGCCAGCAGCTCTCTCGGGGGAGCCTTAGAAACCTTC
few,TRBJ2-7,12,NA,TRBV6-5,CATIGLSYEQYF,TGTGCCACCATTGGCCTTTCCTACGAGCAGTACTTC
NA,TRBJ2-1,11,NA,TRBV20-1,CSVESYNEQFF,TGCAGTGTAGAATCCTACAATGAGCAGTTCTTC
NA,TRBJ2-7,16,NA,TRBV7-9,CSSSLNGPRRALEQYF,TGTTCCAGCAGCCTTAACGGGCCCAGGAGGGCCCTCGAGCAGTACTTC
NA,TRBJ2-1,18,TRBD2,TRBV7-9,CSSSLGASGGAPYNEQFF,TGTTCCAGCAGCTTAGGGGCTAGCGGGGGGGCCCCCTACAATGAGCAGTTCTTC
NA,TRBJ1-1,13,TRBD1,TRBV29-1,CSDGTGGNTEAFF,TGCAGCGATGGGACAGGGGGCAATACTGAAGCTTTCTTT
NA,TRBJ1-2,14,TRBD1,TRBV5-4,CATVLPGQGKGYTF,TGTGCCACCGTGCTTCCGGGACAGGGTAAAGGCTACACCTTC
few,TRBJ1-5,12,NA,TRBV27,CASSFYNQPQHF,TGTGCCAGCAGTTTCTACAATCAGCCCCAGCATTTT
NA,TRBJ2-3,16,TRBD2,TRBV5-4,CASQSNSGRIVYTQYF,TGTGCCAGCCAATCAAATAGCGGGAGAATAGTATATACGCAGTATTTT